These 3 T cell receptor beta chains originate from one sample sequenced in a study of CD8 T cells in Susac syndrome. Memory subsets were defined for TEMRA sorting by CD27 and CD45RA staining. RNA was extracted with the RNeasy kit, and a quantity of about 0.45 to 1 ug was reverse transcribed using random hexamers. TCRdb reprocessed the immunoSEQ multiplex PCR reads with MiXCR, giving one entry per CDR3 protein. The sample consists of 1,500 to 2,000 distinct CDR3 sequences, roughly 64% of them appearing once. The sample comprised CD8+ TEMRA cells from PBMCs. Subset indicated: FACS-sorted terminally differentiated effector memory CD8+ T cells re-expressing CD45RA (CD8+ TEMRA). All receptors derive from a human donor with Susac syndrome.

Of note for this clonotype: This could be a read error, since a much larger clone is one nucleotide away. The rearrangement uses TRBV5-6 and TRBJ1-1, with D tentatively TRBD1 (5 bases). CDR3 size: 15 residues. The V end lost 6 bases, the J end lost 0 bases, and 15 bases lay between the germline ends. CDR1 SGHDT and CDR2 YYEEEE come from the germline V gene. CDR3 DNA sequence: TGTGCCAGCAATGACAGATCCCGAATGAACACTGAAGCTTTCTTT. Amino acids: CASNDRSRMNTEAFF.

Concerning this clonotype: A read error may produce the germline difference seen at one junction end. V is TRBV11-2 and J is TRBJ1-4; possible D gene TRBD1, 6 bases. This CDR3 contains 16 residues. Germline values: CDR1 SGHAT, CDR2 FQNNGV. The CDR3 nucleotides read TGTGCCTGCAGCCCCCCCCAGGCAGGGGCTATTGAAAAACTGTTTTTT. This sequence encodes CACSPPQAGAIEKLFF.

The V gene is TRBV13, the J gene TRBJ2-2; 8 positions agree with TRBD2. This CDR3 is 19 amino acids long. Germline values: CDR1 PRHDT, CDR2 FYEKMQ (reference sequence). V gave up 7 bases and J gave up 5 bases; unmatched junction bases: 21. CDR3 nucleotide sequence: TGTGCCAGCACCTTCTCGGTTACGGACGGGGGGGTGTGGACCGGGGAGCTGTTTTTT. It specifies CASTFSVTDGGVWTGELFF.